The entry below gives a single T cell receptor (beta chain) sequence along with its context. Authors' processing steps: Counts of nucleated cells, estimated from reference gene primer amplification, were obtained. The method was immunoSEQ multiplex PCR; TCRdb's version includes in-frame clones alone and lacks a portion of them. V and J calls and clone size come straight from that table; D and trimming were deduced from the DNA. The data hold more than 95,000 clones, with around nine tenths observed a single time. These data belong to a study of blood T cell repertoires in COVID-19. Across the whole study: Donors in the United States, Italy and Spain gave samples during acute or convalescent COVID-19. Sample material is recorded as cDNA or gDNA derived from T cells, B-cell-depleted T cells, or PBMCs.

CDR3 size: 20 residues. The sequencing sample was made of peripheral blood. The sequence was obtained from an elderly woman in a cohort sampled during active COVID-19. This chain connects TRBV21-1 to TRBJ2-1; TRBD2, as called in the table, went unchecked against the DNA. TRBV21-1 is classified as a pseudogene. For the CDR3, the DNA is TGTGCCAGCAGCAAAGGAGCGGGATCGTTCCTTCGAACCACGATGCATGAGCAGTTCTTC. Translated, it gives CASSKGAGSFLRTTMHEQFF.